A single sample gave rise to the 19 T cell receptor beta chains below, sequenced in a study of technical replicates of blood from several donors (dated by TCRdb to about 2017). Library preparation was by the immunoSEQ multiplex PCR assay. As stored in TCRdb, this immuneACCESS dataset retains in-frame rearrangements with V and J assigned. A fraction of the clones does not appear; measured against another copy, unresolved V genes explain less than half of the discrepancy, and the remainder lacks a known reason. The sample table lists about 56,000 clones, 90% to 95% of them with a count of one. Together, the top ten hold less than 5.5% of the sample. The material sequenced was PBMCs. Receptor source: a human donor in good health. Some clones in this sample may be carry-over from other donors' samples.

The V gene is TRBV5-3, the J gene TRBJ2-7; the match to TRBD1 covers 8 bases. TRBV5-3 is treated as an ORF (open reading frame) with a function not yet certain. This CDR3 has 16 amino acids. V trimming: 0 bases; J trimming: 5 bases; junction bases outside the gene matches: 10. The CDR3 DNA reads as TGTGCCAGAAGCTTGGTAGGATGGCAGGGGGCCGACGAGCAGTACTTC. Translated, it gives CARSLVGWQGADEQYF.

V and J are TRBV9 and TRBJ2-3; 7 bases map to TRBD2. Germline CDR1 reads SGDLS; CDR2 reads YYNGEE. This CDR3 contains 16 residues. V lost 2 bases to trimming and J lost 6 bases; unmatched junction nucleotides: 12. Here the CDR3 reads CASSVGGEASWDTQYF. The CDR3 DNA sequence: TGTGCCAGCAGCGTGGGAGGGGAGGCATCCTGGGATACGCAGTATTTT.

This chain uses TRBV7-2 with TRBJ2-1; TRBD2 matches at 8 bases. Germline CDR1 and CDR2: SGHTA and FQGNSA. This CDR3 contains 13 residues. The V segment lost 8 bases and the J segment 6 bases; nucleotides outside the gene matches: 6. The CDR3 coding sequence is TGTGCCAGCTCGGCTAGCGGGCGCAATGAGCAGTTCTTC. Translated: CASSASGRNEQFF.

This clone has just one count. The chain couples TRBV9 to TRBJ2-2; 16 bases line up with TRBD2. The CDR3 length is 20 residues. V shed 3 bases and J 3 bases; nucleotides not matched to a gene: 11. Germline CDR1 reads SGDLS; CDR2 reads YYNGEE. The CDR3 DNA reads as TGTGCCAGCAGCGGCCAGCCGGGACTAGCGGGAGGGCCGTACACCGGGGAGCTGTTTTTT. It encodes CASSGQPGLAGGPYTGELFF.

This clone was recorded only once. The chain carries TRBV5-1 and TRBJ2-2, with D perhaps TRBD1 (6 bases). The CDR3 consists of 15 residues. With 7 bases removed from V and 1 base from J, the gap between germline ends came to 14 bases. Germline V lookup: CDR1 SGHRS, CDR2 YFSETQ. The CDR3 loop reads CASRRRTENTGELFF. The CDR3 DNA is TGCGCCAGCCGCCGAAGGACAGAGAACACCGGGGAGCTGTTTTTT.

The chain carries TRBV7-9 and TRBJ2-1; D is perhaps TRBD2 (6 bases). This CDR3 spans 15 amino acids. The germline V and J ends were trimmed by 5 bases and 2 bases, with 13 bases remaining between them. CDR1 and CDR2 (germline): SEHNR, FQNEAQ (reference sequence). The CDR3 spells CASSKQAGPYNEQFF. The CDR3 DNA reads TGTGCCAGCAGCAAGCAAGCGGGCCCCTACAATGAGCAGTTCTTC.

This clone came up once. The V gene is TRBV7-2, the J gene TRBJ2-7; 8 bases match TRBD1. V lost 1 base to trimming and J lost 5 bases; unmatched junction nucleotides: 4. Germline assignment: CDR1 SGHTA and CDR2 FQGNSA. The CDR3 totals 14 residues. CDR3: CASSLGTGYDEQYF. CDR3 DNA sequence: TGTGCCAGCAGCTTAGGGACAGGGTATGACGAGCAGTACTTC.

This clone appeared once. J is TRBJ2-7 and V is TRBV7-9, with 9 bases that match TRBD2. The V gene's germline CDR1 is SEHNR and CDR2 FQNEAQ (reference sequence). J gave up 0 bases and V 6 bases, and 3 bases lay outside the gene matches. This CDR3 spans 14 amino acids. CDR3 amino acids: CASSPSGASYEQYF. In DNA, the CDR3 is TGTGCCAGCAGTCCTAGCGGGGCCTCCTACGAGCAGTACTTC.

The V call is TRBV29-1, the J call TRBJ1-1, with 9 nucleotides matching TRBD1. Germline loops: CDR1 SQVTM, CDR2 ANQGSEA. Trimming removed 7 bases from V and 11 bases from J; junction bases left unmatched: 17. The CDR3 contains 14 residues. CDR3 in amino acids: CSAKPLRTGADAFF. CDR3 nucleotide sequence: TGCAGCGCTAAGCCGCTGCGGACAGGGGCAGACGCTTTCTTT.

The rearrangement uses TRBV5-6 and TRBJ2-5; 7 bases map to TRBD2. This CDR3 spans 15 amino acids. Germline V gives CDR1 SGHDT, CDR2 YYEEEE. With V trimmed by 5 bases and J by 0 bases, 7 bases remained unmatched. The CDR3 spells CASSRLAEYQETQYF. The CDR3 nucleotides read TGTGCCAGCAGTAGGCTAGCGGAATACCAAGAGACCCAGTACTTC.

V and J are TRBV2 and TRBJ2-2; 7 bases are a match to TRBD1. Per germline, CDR1 SNHLY and CDR2 FYNNEI. Trimming removed 1 base from V and 4 bases from J; junction bases left unmatched: 9. The CDR3 sequence is 17 residues long. CDR3 protein: CASSEDRGILRTGELFF. The CDR3 DNA reads TGTGCCAGCAGTGAAGACAGGGGTATCCTTCGCACCGGGGAGCTGTTTTTT.

J is TRBJ1-5 and V is TRBV2; 7 nucleotides line up with TRBD1. V shed 6 bases and J 5 bases; nucleotides not matched to a gene: 7. The germline gives CDR1 SNHLY, CDR2 FYNNEI. The length of the CDR3 is 14 residues. For the CDR3, the DNA is TGTGCCAGCAGCCGACAGGGAGGCTATCAGCCCCAGCATTTT. Its translation is CASSRQGGYQPQHF.

The V call is TRBV11-3, the J call TRBJ2-7; 7 bases match TRBD2. Germline-derived CDR1 and CDR2 are SGHNT and YENEEA. CDR3 size: 17 residues. Losses at the gene ends were 0 bases for V and 0 bases for J; bases not matched to a gene: 8. The CDR3 sequence is CASSLDYAGESSYEQYF. CDR3 nucleotides: TGTGCCAGCAGCTTAGATTACGCGGGAGAGAGCTCCTACGAGCAGTACTTC. Full variable domain (outside the CDR3, taken from reference TRBV11-3 and TRBJ2-7): EAGVVQSPRYKIIEKKQPVAFWCNPISGHNTLYWYLQNLGQGPELLIRYENEEAVDDSQLPKDRFSAERLKGVDSTLKIQPAELGDSAVYLCASSLDYAGESSYEQYFGPGTRLTVT.

This chain's CDR3 is CASIPGQGYGKTQYF. The CDR3 bases are TGTGCCAGCATCCCGGGACAGGGGTATGGAAAGACCCAGTACTTC. V gene TRBV2 combines with J gene TRBJ2-5, with 10 bases fitting TRBD1. Germline loops: CDR1 SNHLY, CDR2 FYNNEI. V was pared by 7 bases and J by 6 bases, with 11 bases of the junction left unmatched. This CDR3 is built from 15 residues.

The genes are TRBV5-1 and TRBJ1-1; D is uncertain. Trimming removed 5 bases from V and 0 bases from J, with 11 bases in between. CDR3 size: 14 residues. Germline V gives CDR1 SGHRS, CDR2 YFSETQ. The CDR3 DNA is TGCGCCAGCAGAGGAGGGCTACTGAACACTGAAGCTTTCTTT. This translates into CASRGGLLNTEAFF.

V and J are TRBV7-2 and TRBJ1-1; D unresolved. Trimming cost V 5 bases and J 3 bases, with 13 bases left between them. From germline, CDR1 is SGHTA and CDR2 FQGNSA. The CDR3 spans 14 residues. The CDR3 sequence: CASSQNARDTEAFF. In DNA form, the CDR3 reads TGTGCCAGCAGCCAAAACGCCCGAGACACTGAAGCTTTCTTT.

V is TRBV19 and J is TRBJ1-5; D unresolved. Trimming left V 5 bases short and J 3 bases short, with 8 bases between. The CDR3 sequence is 13 residues long. Germline assignment: CDR1 LNHDA and CDR2 SQIVND (reference sequence). The CDR3 nucleotides read TGTGCCAGTAGTCAGTCAGTCAATCAGCCCCAGCATTTT. This translates into CASSQSVNQPQHF.

The chain couples TRBV4-1 to TRBJ2-1; 11 bases match TRBD2. With V trimmed by 0 bases and J by 6 bases, 4 bases remained unmatched. This CDR3 is 16 amino acids long. In germline, CDR1 is MGHRA, CDR2 YSYEKL. The CDR3 spells CASSQDLSGGANEQFF. CDR3 sequence (DNA): TGCGCCAGCAGCCAAGATCTTAGCGGGGGGGCCAATGAGCAGTTCTTC.

The rearrangement joins TRBV29-1 to TRBJ2-2, with TRBD1 matching over 8 bases. V lost 4 bases, J lost 6 bases, and 7 bases stayed unmatched. The CDR3 covers 14 residues. Germline loops: CDR1 SQVTM, CDR2 ANQGSEA. The CDR3 is CSVVTGGIPGELFF. CDR3 nucleotide sequence: TGCAGCGTTGTAACAGGGGGAATCCCCGGGGAGCTGTTTTTT.